This T cell receptor beta chain was captured in a study of blood T cell repertoires in COVID-19. The assay was immunoSEQ multiplex PCR, and TCRdb's table has in-frame clones only and misses some. The sample consists of roughly 63,000 clones, roughly four fifths of them appearing once. CDR1 MGHRA and CDR2 YSYEKL come from the germline V gene. The ends lost 2 bases at V and 2 bases at J; junction bases unmatched: 6. There are 16 residues in the CDR3. The rearrangement joins TRBV4-1 to TRBJ1-3; 7 bases are a match to TRBD1. Material for sequencing was peripheral blood. The TCR was taken from a woman older than 75 with acute or convalescent COVID-19. CDR3 nucleotide sequence: TGCGCCAGCAGCCAAAGACAGGGAGGCACTGGAAACACCATATATTTT. Translation: CASSQRQGGTGNTIYF.